The 32 T cell receptor beta chains reported below all come from one sample, sequenced in a study of response to subunit inactivated influenza vaccine. TCRdb re-derived calls from the RT-PCR reads in MiXCR, one entry per CDR3 protein. The sample contains hundreds of thousands of distinct CDR3 sequences, about 10% of which appear only once. The sample in question was PBMCs from blood, obtained on the day of vaccination. The receptors were gathered from a man in his fifties who received an inactivated influenza vaccine.

In its sample, this clonotype was seen a few times. The rearrangement links TRBV28 to TRBJ2-1, with 11 positions matching TRBD2. Germline assignment: CDR1 MDHEN and CDR2 SYDVKM. The CDR3 is 16 residues long. Trimming took 5 bases from V and 2 from J; bases not matched to a gene: 5. The CDR3 region has the DNA TGTGCCAGCAGTGCCTCTAGCGGGGGGACCTACAATGAGCAGTTCTTC. Protein: CASSASSGGTYNEQFF.

This clonotype was picked up many times. This sequence joins TRBV25-1 and TRBJ2-5; D is undetermined. This CDR3 contains 10 residues. Trimming shortened V by 2 bases and J by 5 bases, and 0 bases separated the two germline ends. The germline CDR1 and CDR2 sequences are MGHDK and SYGVNS. The CDR3 DNA reads as TGTGCCAGCAGTGAAGAGACCCAGTACTTC. The encoded protein is CASSEETQYF.

CDR3 bases: TGTGCCAGCAGCTCCATGGGAAGCAGCTATGGCTACACCTTC. Translated: CASSSMGSSYGYTF. The rearrangement uses TRBV3-1 and TRBJ1-2; unclear D gene. V lost 5 bases, J lost 4 bases, and 14 bases lay in between. The germline V gene encodes CDR1 LGHDT and CDR2 YNNKEL (reference sequence). The CDR3 has 14 residues.

This clonotype was observed a handful of times. This chain connects TRBV12-3 or TRBV12-4 to TRBJ2-3; the D gene could be TRBD1 or TRBD2 (5 bases each). V lost 6 bases, J lost 4 bases, and 20 bases lay in between. There are 16 residues in the CDR3. The CDR3 DNA reads as TGTGCCAGCAGCCGTAACAGGAAAGTGGAGGCAGATACGCAGTATTTT. Encoded protein: CASSRNRKVEADTQYF.

This clonotype was detected a few times. This chain joins TRBV6-1 and TRBJ1-1; D remains ambiguous. Germline assignment: CDR1 MNHNS and CDR2 SASEGT. CDR3 size: 14 residues. The V gene lost 1 base and the J gene lost 1 base, with 7 bases spanning the gap. CDR3 in DNA: TGTGCCAGCAGTGAAGTGGCAGGGAACACTGAAGCTTTCTTT. Its protein is CASSEVAGNTEAFF.

This clonotype has more than one count but fewer than ten. J is TRBJ2-7 and V is TRBV7-9; D is ambiguous. CDR3 length: 14 amino acids. The germline CDR1 and CDR2 sequences are SEHNR and FQNEAQ (reference sequence). V lost 4 bases and J 0 bases, leaving 10 bases between the germline ends. For the CDR3, the DNA is TGTGCCAGCAGCTCCACAAGGAGCTCCTACGAGCAGTACTTC. This gives the protein CASSSTRSSYEQYF.

V and J are TRBV5-1 and TRBJ2-5, with 7 bases lining up with TRBD2. Germline loops: CDR1 SGHRS, CDR2 YFSETQ. The length of the CDR3 is 15 residues. V was pared by 0 bases and J by 4 bases, with 6 bases of the junction left unmatched. CDR3 DNA sequence: TGCGCCAGCAGCTTGGCTACAGCGGGGAGAGAGACCCAGTACTTC. Its translation: CASSLATAGRETQYF.

The rearrangement joins TRBV3-1 to TRBJ2-4, with TRBD2 matching 8 bases. Looked up from germline, CDR1 is LGHDT and CDR2 is YNNKEL (reference sequence). The CDR3 is 17 amino acids. The trim removed 1 base at V and 0 bases at J, leaving 5 bases unmatched. The CDR3 DNA reads TGTGCCAGCAGCCAAGGCTACCTAGCGGGAGCCAAAAACATTCAGTACTTC. This codes for CASSQGYLAGAKNIQYF. Combining the CDR3 with reference TRBV3-1 and TRBJ2-4 gives the whole variable domain DTAVSQTPKYLVTQMGNDKSIKCEQNLGHDTMYWYKQDSKKFLKIMFSYNNKELIINETVPNRFSPKSPDKAHLNLHINSLELGDSAVYFCASSQGYLAGAKNIQYFGAGTRLSVL.

The chain couples TRBV7-2 to TRBJ1-4, with D possibly being TRBD1 (6 bases). Germline V gives CDR1 SGHTA, CDR2 FQGNSA. CDR3 length: 15 amino acids. Trimming removed 6 bases from V and 2 bases from J, with 13 bases in between. The CDR3 reads CASSSPQGTNEKLFF. The CDR3 nucleotides are TGTGCCAGCAGTTCACCTCAGGGGACTAATGAAAAACTGTTTTTT.

The rearrangement links TRBV19 to TRBJ2-7, with D maybe TRBD1 (5 bases). V was cut by 5 bases and J by 2 bases, with 16 bases left in between. The CDR3 consists of 15 residues. Germline-derived CDR1 and CDR2 are LNHDA and SQIVND (reference sequence). As DNA, the CDR3 is TGTGCCAGTAGTGTGGCCGTGGCAGGGACCTACGAGCAGTACTTC. Its translation is CASSVAVAGTYEQYF.

This chain connects TRBV7-8 to TRBJ2-1; weak D call: TRBD1 (5 bases). Trimming took off 1 base at V and 3 bases at J, with 10 bases between the two ends. The CDR3 is made up of 15 amino acids. Germline CDR1 and CDR2: SGHVS and FQNEAQ. CDR3 bases: TGTGCCAGCAGCTTAGATGGACACCTCTACAATGAGCAGTTCTTC. This translates into CASSLDGHLYNEQFF.

Ten or more counts support this clonotype. The rearrangement uses TRBV29-1 and TRBJ2-7; 12 nucleotides line up with TRBD1. The CDR3 covers 13 residues. CDR1 SQVTM and CDR2 ANQGSEA come from the germline V gene. V was clipped by 7 bases and J by 4 bases; unmatched bases: 5. CDR3 sequence (DNA): TGCAGCGCCGGGACAGGGGGCGGGTACGAGCAGTACTTC. As protein: CSAGTGGGYEQYF.

This clonotype was counted a few times. The CDR3 region has the DNA TGCAGCGTGGCTGGACGGGCCAGGGACACTGAAGCTTTCTTT. Encoded protein: CSVAGRARDTEAFF. The chain recombines TRBV29-1 with TRBJ1-1; possible D gene TRBD1, 5 bases. Germline loops: CDR1 SQVTM, CDR2 ANQGSEA. The CDR3 spans 14 residues. Trimming removed 6 bases at V and 3 bases at J, with 17 bases between.

The table lists this clonotype with many counts. The chain recombines TRBV5-1 with TRBJ2-1; 12 bases line up with TRBD2. Trimming cost V 4 bases and J 6 bases; bases outside gene matches: 8. The CDR3 has 16 residues. CDR1 SGHRS and CDR2 YFSETQ come from the germline V gene. The CDR3 loop is CASSAGLAGPRNEQFF. The CDR3 nucleotides read TGCGCCAGCAGCGCCGGACTAGCGGGACCCCGCAATGAGCAGTTCTTC.

This clonotype was observed a handful of times. This rearrangement joins TRBV28 to TRBJ2-3; D is uncertain. CDR1 and CDR2 (germline): MDHEN, SYDVKM. The CDR3 runs 13 residues. V lost 5 bases and J 6 bases, leaving 12 bases between the germline ends. CDR3 amino acids: CASSGTWLDTQYF. The CDR3 coding sequence is TGTGCCAGCAGTGGTACCTGGCTGGATACGCAGTATTTT.

Ten or more counts support this clonotype. This chain uses TRBV5-1 with TRBJ2-7; unclear D gene. Germline CDR1 and CDR2: SGHRS and YFSETQ. The CDR3 sequence is 13 residues long. The ends were cut back, 0 bases at V and 6 bases at J, with 10 bases in the middle. The CDR3 sequence is CASSLESPSEQYF. The CDR3 DNA is TGCGCCAGCAGCTTGGAATCCCCAAGCGAGCAGTACTTC. The complete variable domain, with remaining parts taken from reference TRBV5-1 and TRBJ2-7, reads KAGVTQTPRYLIKTRGQQVTLSCSPISGHRSVSWYQQTPGQGLQFLFEYFSETQRNKGNFPGRFSGRQFSNSRSEMNVSTLELGDSALYLCASSLESPSEQYFGPGTRLTVT.

V usage is TRBV13 and J usage is TRBJ2-5; no reliable D call. V shed 5 bases and J shed 0 bases, with 10 bases lying between them. The CDR3 covers 14 residues. Germline lookup yields CDR1 PRHDT and CDR2 FYEKMQ (reference sequence). CDR3 sequence (DNA): TGTGCCAGCAGCCGCCCGGACCACCAAGAGACCCAGTACTTC. Amino acid sequence: CASSRPDHQETQYF.

This clonotype was counted a few times. The V and J genes are TRBV20-1 and TRBJ2-7; D is unclear. Germline V gene data show CDR1 as DFQATT and CDR2 as SNEGSKA (reference sequence). The CDR3 spans 13 residues. V lost 8 bases, J lost 3 bases, and 17 bases lay in between. In DNA form, the CDR3 reads TGCAGTACGAAAGACTCATATGACTACGAGCAGTACTTC. Translated, it gives CSTKDSYDYEQYF.

This clonotype was recorded a few times. The chain joins TRBV5-1 to TRBJ2-3; 8 bases are shared with TRBD2. Germline loops: CDR1 SGHRS, CDR2 YFSETQ. The CDR3 length is 14 residues. V shed 0 bases and J 6 bases; nucleotides not matched to a gene: 3. The CDR3 reads CASSLGSGSDTQYF. The DNA for the CDR3 is TGCGCCAGCAGCTTGGGCAGCGGGAGCGATACGCAGTATTTT.

This clonotype was seen a few times. The V call is TRBV2, the J call TRBJ2-5; TRBD1 matches at 7 bases. J gave up 1 base and V 6 bases, and 8 bases lay outside the gene matches. CDR3 length equals 15 residues. Germline V gives CDR1 SNHLY, CDR2 FYNNEI. The CDR3 DNA reads TGTGCCAGCAGCTACCGGGACAGAGGCCAAGAGACCCAGTACTTC. Protein sequence: CASSYRDRGQETQYF.

In the case of this clonotype: This clone may be a read error of a much larger clone one base away. The rearrangement joins TRBV15 to TRBJ1-6; D gene ambiguous. The CDR3 spans 12 residues. V was cut by 0 bases and J by 7 bases, with 1 base left in between. CDR1 is LNHNV, CDR2 YYDKDF, per germline (reference sequence). This CDR3 is CATSRDNSPLHF. The CDR3 DNA reads as TGTGCCACCAGCAGAGACAATTCACCCCTCCACTTT.

This clonotype was detected ten times or more. The rearrangement joins TRBV7-8 to TRBJ2-3; TRBD2 matches 11 bases. Per germline, CDR1 SGHVS and CDR2 FQNEAQ. The CDR3 spans 17 residues. V lost 5 bases, J lost 4 bases, and 11 bases stayed unmatched. For the CDR3, the DNA is TGTGCCAGCAGCCTAACAACTAGCGGGAGTTTCCCAGATACGCAGTATTTT. It is translated as CASSLTTSGSFPDTQYF.

The rearrangement links TRBV7-2 to TRBJ2-1; D possibly corresponds to TRBD1 (6 bases). The CDR3 covers 16 residues. Germline V gene lookup returns CDR1 SGHTA and CDR2 FQGNSA. Between the trimmed V and J ends, which lost 2 bases and 0 bases, there was a span of 11 bases. The CDR3 DNA follows: TGTGCCAGCAGCTTAATGGGACAAAGCTCCTACAATGAGCAGTTCTTC. Encoded protein: CASSLMGQSSYNEQFF.

The chain joins TRBV29-1 to TRBJ2-1; 9 nucleotides align to TRBD1. There are 13 residues in the CDR3. Trimming took 4 bases from V and 4 from J; bases not matched to a gene: 2. The germline V gene encodes CDR1 SQVTM and CDR2 ANQGSEA. The CDR3 region has the DNA TGCAGCGTTGGGGACAGGGTTTACAATGAGCAGTTCTTC. Residues: CSVGDRVYNEQFF.

Only a few counts were recorded for this clonotype. The chain has TRBV4-1 and TRBJ2-7, with no clear D. From germline, CDR1 is MGHRA and CDR2 YSYEKL. Trimming pared 1 base from V and 0 bases from J, leaving 10 bases between. The length of the CDR3 is 15 residues. The CDR3 bases are TGCGCCAGCAGCCAAGGCGCCGCGTTCTCCTACGAGCAGTACTTC. Amino acids: CASSQGAAFSYEQYF.

V usage is TRBV2 and J usage is TRBJ2-2, with 8 positions matching TRBD1. This CDR3 has 15 amino acids. The V gene's germline CDR1 is SNHLY and CDR2 FYNNEI. Losses at the gene ends were 6 bases for V and 3 bases for J; bases not matched to a gene: 6. The CDR3 DNA is TGTGCCAGCAGACCGGGACAGGCCTACACCGGGGAGCTGTTTTTT. It translates to CASRPGQAYTGELFF.

Here the CDR3 reads CSARDRLAGVGEQYF. The CDR3 nucleotides are TGCAGTGCTAGAGATCGCCTAGCGGGAGTTGGCGAGCAGTACTTC. V is TRBV20-1 and J is TRBJ2-7, with 10 bases lining up with TRBD2. Germline V CDR1 and CDR2: DFQATT, SNEGSKA (reference sequence). This CDR3 is 15 amino acids long. J gave up 6 bases and V 0 bases, and 8 bases lay outside the gene matches.

This clonotype was recorded at least ten times. The chain carries TRBV10-3 and TRBJ1-5; 7 nucleotides match TRBD1. The CDR3 spans 16 residues. Germline CDR1 and CDR2: ENHRY and SYGVKD. J gave up 4 bases and V 6 bases, and 12 bases lay outside the gene matches. CDR3 in DNA: TGTGCCATCAGCGCGAGAAGTGGGACAGATAATCAGCCCCAGCATTTT. Its protein product is CAISARSGTDNQPQHF.

This clonotype appeared a few times. The chain employs TRBV7-2 and TRBJ1-2; no firm D call. V was cut by 6 bases and J by 3 bases, with 14 bases left in between. Looked up from germline, CDR1 is SGHTA and CDR2 is FQGNSA. The CDR3 spans 14 residues. The CDR3 DNA is TGTGCCAGCAGTCAGGCAATCGGGGACTATGGCTACACCTTC. Translation gives CASSQAIGDYGYTF. The full variable domain, with the rest looked up from reference TRBV7-2 and TRBJ1-2, is GAGVSQSPSNKVTEKGKDVELRCDPISGHTALYWYRQSLGQGLEFLIYFQGNSAPDKSGLPSDRFSAERTGGSVSTLTIQRTQQEDSAVYLCASSQAIGDYGYTFGSGTRLTVV.

The chain has TRBV11-3 and TRBJ2-7; the D is unclear. The V and J ends lost 1 base and 6 bases respectively, with 10 bases between them. The CDR3 runs to 13 residues. Germline CDR1 SGHNT, CDR2 YENEEA. CDR3 bases: TGTGCCAGCAGCTTAGGGTCTGTGGGCGAGCAGTACTTC. It translates to CASSLGSVGEQYF. The whole variable domain, filled in from reference TRBV11-3 and TRBJ2-7, reads EAGVVQSPRYKIIEKKQPVAFWCNPISGHNTLYWYLQNLGQGPELLIRYENEEAVDDSQLPKDRFSAERLKGVDSTLKIQPAELGDSAVYLCASSLGSVGEQYFGPGTRLTVT.

This clonotype was detected only a few times. The V and J genes are TRBV29-1 and TRBJ2-1, with unresolved D. Per the germline V gene, CDR1 is SQVTM and CDR2 is ANQGSEA. Trimming shortened V by 7 bases and J by 2 bases, and 18 bases separated the two germline ends. The CDR3 is 15 amino acids. This chain's CDR3 is CSAPAVLGTYNEQFF. DNA of the CDR3: TGCAGCGCCCCCGCGGTTTTAGGAACCTACAATGAGCAGTTCTTC.

In this sample, this clonotype turned up many times. The chain uses TRBV6-1 and TRBJ2-7, with 9 positions matching TRBD1. The V segment lost 5 bases and the J segment 2 bases; nucleotides outside the gene matches: 7. Per the germline V gene, CDR1 is MNHNS and CDR2 is SASEGT. The CDR3 contains 15 residues. Here the CDR3 DNA reads TGTGCCAGCAGTAAACCGGGACAGGGTGCCTACGAGCAGTACTTC. It codes for CASSKPGQGAYEQYF.